The clone carrying this TCR beta chain was found a few times. The antigen remains unidentified. Unique molecular identifiers were carried by the TCR beta cDNA libraries. The T cell input of roughly 0.95 to 11 million gave 400,000 to 500,000 cDNA molecules. TCRdb reanalysed the PCR reads using MiXCR and keeps one entry per CDR3 protein. Of about 200,000 distinct CDR3 sequences listed, about 30% are singletons. The data are from a study of post-analysis software for immune sequencing data. Regarding the study as a whole: Higher frequency in patients than in controls was seen for a handful of TRBV segments, with TRBV5-6, TRBV5-1 and TRBV20-1 among them.

CDR3 length equals 12 residues. The sequencing input was blood. This TCR was sampled from a girl younger than 18 with multiple sclerosis. The chain employs TRBV21-1 and TRBJ1-2; the table's D call, TRBD1, was not checked against the DNA. TRBV21-1 is assigned pseudogene status. DNA for the CDR3: TGTGCCAGCATCACAGGGGGGTATGGCTACACCTTC. This encodes CASITGGYGYTF.